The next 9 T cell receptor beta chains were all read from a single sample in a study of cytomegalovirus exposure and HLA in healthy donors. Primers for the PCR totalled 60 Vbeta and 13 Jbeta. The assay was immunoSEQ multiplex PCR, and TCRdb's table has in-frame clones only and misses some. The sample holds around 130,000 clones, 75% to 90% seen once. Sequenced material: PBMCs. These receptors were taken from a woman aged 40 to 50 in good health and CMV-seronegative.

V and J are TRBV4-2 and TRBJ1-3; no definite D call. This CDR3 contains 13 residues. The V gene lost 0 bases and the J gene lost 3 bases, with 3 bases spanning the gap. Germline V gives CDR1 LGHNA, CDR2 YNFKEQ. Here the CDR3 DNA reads TGTGCCAGCAGCCAAGATCGTGGAAACACCATATATTTT. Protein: CASSQDRGNTIYF.

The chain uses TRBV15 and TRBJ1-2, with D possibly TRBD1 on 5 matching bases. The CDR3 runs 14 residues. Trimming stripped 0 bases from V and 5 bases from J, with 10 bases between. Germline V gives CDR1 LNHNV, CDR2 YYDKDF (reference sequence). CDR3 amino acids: CATSRDGGLYGYTF. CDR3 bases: TGTGCCACCAGCAGAGATGGGGGACTTTATGGCTACACCTTC.

In DNA, the CDR3 is TGTGCCAGCAGCCCCTCCGGGGCTGAAGCTTTCTTT. The encoded protein is CASSPSGAEAFF. The genes are TRBV7-9 and TRBJ1-1; D gene ambiguous. The CDR3 extends over 12 amino acids. V shed 5 bases and J shed 6 bases, with 10 bases lying between them. The germline CDR1 and CDR2 sequences are SEHNR and FQNEAQ (reference sequence).

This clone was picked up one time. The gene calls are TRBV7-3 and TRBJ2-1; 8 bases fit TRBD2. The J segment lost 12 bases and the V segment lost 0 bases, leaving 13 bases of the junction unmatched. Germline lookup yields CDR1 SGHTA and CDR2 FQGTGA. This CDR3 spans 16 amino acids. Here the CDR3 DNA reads TGTGCCAGCAGCTTAACGTCTCTCCCCGGGAGGGCCGGGCAGTTCTTC. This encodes CASSLTSLPGRAGQFF.

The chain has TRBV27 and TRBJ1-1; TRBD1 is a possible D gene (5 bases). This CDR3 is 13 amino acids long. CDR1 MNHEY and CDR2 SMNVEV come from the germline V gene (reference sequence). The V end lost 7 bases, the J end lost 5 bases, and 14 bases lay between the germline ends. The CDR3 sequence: CASTTGMGTEAFF. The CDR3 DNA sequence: TGTGCCAGCACCACAGGAATGGGGACTGAAGCTTTCTTT.

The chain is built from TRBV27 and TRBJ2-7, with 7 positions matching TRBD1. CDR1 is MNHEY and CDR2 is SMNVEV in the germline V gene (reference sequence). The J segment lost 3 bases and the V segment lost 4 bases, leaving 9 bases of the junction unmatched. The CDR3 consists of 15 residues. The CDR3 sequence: CASSSGPTGRYEQYF. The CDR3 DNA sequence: TGTGCCAGCAGTTCCGGACCGACAGGGCGCTACGAGCAGTACTTC.

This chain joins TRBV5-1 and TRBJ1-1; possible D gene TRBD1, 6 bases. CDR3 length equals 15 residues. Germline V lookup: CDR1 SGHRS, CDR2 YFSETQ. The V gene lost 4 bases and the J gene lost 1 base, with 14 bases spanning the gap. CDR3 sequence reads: CASSTRTDANTEAFF. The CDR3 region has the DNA TGCGCCAGCAGCACTAGGACAGACGCGAACACTGAAGCTTTCTTT.

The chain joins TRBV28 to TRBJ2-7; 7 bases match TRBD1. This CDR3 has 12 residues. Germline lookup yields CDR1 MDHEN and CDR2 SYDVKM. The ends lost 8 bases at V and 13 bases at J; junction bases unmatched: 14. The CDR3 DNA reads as TGTGCCAGCGGCCTGACTGGGACAGAAATATACTTC. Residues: CASGLTGTEIYF.

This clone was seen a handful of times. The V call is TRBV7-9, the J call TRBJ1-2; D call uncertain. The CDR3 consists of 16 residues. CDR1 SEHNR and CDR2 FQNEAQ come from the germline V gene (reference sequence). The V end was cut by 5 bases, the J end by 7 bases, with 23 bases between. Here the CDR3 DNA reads TGTGCCAGCAGCCCCGCGACTTCCGGGTTTTCCACTGGCTACACCTTC. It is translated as CASSPATSGFSTGYTF.